This T cell receptor beta chain was observed in a study of blood T cell repertoires in COVID-19. Looking at the study overall: Researchers got acute and convalescent COVID-19 samples from the United States, Italy and Spain.

The table came from immunoSEQ multiplex PCR; TCRdb's copy has only in-frame clones and leaves some out. The table lists tens of thousands of clones, around 87% of them singletons. The V gene's germline CDR1 is LGHNT and CDR2 FRNRAP. The CDR3 spans 11 residues. The V gene lost 7 bases and the J gene lost 2 bases, with 4 bases spanning the gap. This chain uses TRBV12-5 with TRBJ2-3, with D unclear. Sample: peripheral blood. The receptor was isolated from a man aged 45-65 years with active COVID-19. In DNA, the CDR3 is TGTGCTAGTGCCTTCACAGATACGCAGTATTTT. Its protein is CASAFTDTQYF.